This T cell receptor (beta chain) was found in a study of blood T cell repertoires in COVID-19. At the level of the study: Acute-phase and convalescent COVID-19 samples originated in the United States, Italy and Spain.

Individuals aged 18 to 89 years were recruited from about two dozen US areas. Cohort placement rested on clinical history that participants reported themselves. In the original processing: How many nucleated cells were present was estimated from reference gene primer amplification. Sequenced by immunoSEQ multiplex PCR; TCRdb stores in-frame clones only, minus some. Clonal size and the V and J genes are those of that table, whereas D and trimming came from the DNA. The table has more than 200,000 clones, 80% to 95% seen once. The source material was PBMCs or T cells enriched from blood (not recorded which). This TCR came from a woman aged 18-30 years who had recovered from COVID-19.

The CDR3 protein is CASSQSGAPNTGELFF. Written as DNA, the CDR3 is TGTGCCAGCAGCCAAAGCGGGGCACCGAACACCGGGGAGCTGTTTTTT. This sequence joins TRBV3-1 (or the pseudogene TRBV3-2) and TRBJ2-2, with 7 nucleotides matching TRBD2. The CDR3 contains 16 residues. Germline CDR1 and CDR2: LGHDT and YNNKEL (reference sequence). Unmatched junction bases numbered 3, after V lost 2 bases and J lost 0 bases.